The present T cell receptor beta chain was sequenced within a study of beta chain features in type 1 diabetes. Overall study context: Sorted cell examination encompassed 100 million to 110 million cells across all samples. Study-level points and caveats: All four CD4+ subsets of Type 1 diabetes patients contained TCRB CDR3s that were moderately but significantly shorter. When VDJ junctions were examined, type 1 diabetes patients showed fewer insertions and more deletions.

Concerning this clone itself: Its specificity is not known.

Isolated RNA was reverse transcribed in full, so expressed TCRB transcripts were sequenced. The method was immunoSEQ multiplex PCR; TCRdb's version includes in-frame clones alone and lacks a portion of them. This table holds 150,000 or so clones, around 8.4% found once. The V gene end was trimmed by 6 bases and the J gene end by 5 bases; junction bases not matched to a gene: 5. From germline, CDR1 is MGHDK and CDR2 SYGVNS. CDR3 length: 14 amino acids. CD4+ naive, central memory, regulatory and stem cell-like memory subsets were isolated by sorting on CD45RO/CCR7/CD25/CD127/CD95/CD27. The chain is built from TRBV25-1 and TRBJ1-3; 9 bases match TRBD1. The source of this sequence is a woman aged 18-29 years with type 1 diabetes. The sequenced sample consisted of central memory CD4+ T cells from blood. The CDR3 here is CASRGQGSRNTIYF. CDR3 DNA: TGTGCCAGCAGGGGACAGGGATCTAGAAACACCATATATTTT.